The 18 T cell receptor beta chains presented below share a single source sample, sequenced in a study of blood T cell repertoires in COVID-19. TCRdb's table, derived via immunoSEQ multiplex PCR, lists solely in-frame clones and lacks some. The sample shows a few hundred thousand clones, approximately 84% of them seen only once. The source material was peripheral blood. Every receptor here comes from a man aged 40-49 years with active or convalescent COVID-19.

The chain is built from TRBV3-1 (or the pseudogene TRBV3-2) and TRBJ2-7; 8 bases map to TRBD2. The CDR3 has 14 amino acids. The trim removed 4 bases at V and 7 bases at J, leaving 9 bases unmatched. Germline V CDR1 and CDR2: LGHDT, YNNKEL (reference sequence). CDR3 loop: CASSPTGTSLEQYF. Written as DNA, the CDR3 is TGTGCCAGCAGCCCAACCGGGACTAGTCTGGAGCAGTACTTC.

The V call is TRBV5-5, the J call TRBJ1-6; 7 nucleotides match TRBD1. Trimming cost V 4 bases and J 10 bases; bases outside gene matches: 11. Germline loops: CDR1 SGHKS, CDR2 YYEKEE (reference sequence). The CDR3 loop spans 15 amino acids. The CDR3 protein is CASSAGRGLVSPLHF. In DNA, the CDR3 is TGTGCCAGCAGCGCTGGTAGGGGGCTGGTATCACCCCTCCACTTT.

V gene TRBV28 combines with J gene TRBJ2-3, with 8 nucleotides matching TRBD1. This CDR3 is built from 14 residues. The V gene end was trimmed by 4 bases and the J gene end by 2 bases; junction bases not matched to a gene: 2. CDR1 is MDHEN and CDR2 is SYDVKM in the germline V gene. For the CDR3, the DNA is TGTGCCAGCAGTTCGACAGGGGTCACAGATACGCAGTATTTT. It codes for CASSSTGVTDTQYF.

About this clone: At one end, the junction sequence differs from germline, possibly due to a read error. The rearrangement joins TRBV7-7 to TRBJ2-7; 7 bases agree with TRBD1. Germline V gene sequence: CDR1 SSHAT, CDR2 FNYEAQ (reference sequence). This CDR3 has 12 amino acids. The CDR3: CASSLAGGEQYF. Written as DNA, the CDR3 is TGTGCTAGCAGCTTAGCAGGGGGCGAGCAGTACTTC.

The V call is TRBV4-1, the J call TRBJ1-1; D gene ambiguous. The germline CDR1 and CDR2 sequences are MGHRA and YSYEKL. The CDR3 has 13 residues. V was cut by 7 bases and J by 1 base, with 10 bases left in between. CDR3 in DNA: TGCGCCAGCACCGGGATGGCGAACACTGAAGCTTTCTTT. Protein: CASTGMANTEAFF.

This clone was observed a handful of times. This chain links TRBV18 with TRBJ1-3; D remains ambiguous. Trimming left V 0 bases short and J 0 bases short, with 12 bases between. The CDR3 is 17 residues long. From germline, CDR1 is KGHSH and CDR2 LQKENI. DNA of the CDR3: TGTGCCAGCTCACCACCGAGTTTGGGGAGCTCTGGAAACACCATATATTTT. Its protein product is CASSPPSLGSSGNTIYF. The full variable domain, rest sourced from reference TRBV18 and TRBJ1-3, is NAGVMQNPRHLVRRRGQEARLRCSPMKGHSHVYWYRQLPEEGLKFMVYLQKENIIDESGMPKERFSAEFPKEGPSILRIQQVVRGDSAAYFCASSPPSLGSSGNTIYFGEGSWLTVV.

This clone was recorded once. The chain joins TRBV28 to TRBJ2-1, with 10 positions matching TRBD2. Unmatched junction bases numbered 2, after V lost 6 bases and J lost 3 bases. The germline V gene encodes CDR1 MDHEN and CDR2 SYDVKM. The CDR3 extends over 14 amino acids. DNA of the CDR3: TGTGCCAGCAGGCTAGCGGGAGTCTACAATGAGCAGTTCTTC. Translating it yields CASRLAGVYNEQFF.

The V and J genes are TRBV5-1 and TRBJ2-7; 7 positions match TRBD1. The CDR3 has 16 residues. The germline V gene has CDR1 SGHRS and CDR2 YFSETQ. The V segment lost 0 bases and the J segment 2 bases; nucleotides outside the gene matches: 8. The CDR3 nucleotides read TGCGCCAGCAGCTTGGAAGGACAGGAGCCGACCTACGAGCAGTACTTC. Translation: CASSLEGQEPTYEQYF.

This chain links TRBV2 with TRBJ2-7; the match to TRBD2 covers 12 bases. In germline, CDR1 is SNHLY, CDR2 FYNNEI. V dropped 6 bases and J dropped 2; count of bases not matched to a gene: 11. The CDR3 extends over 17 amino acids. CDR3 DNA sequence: TGTGCCAGCAGGGCCAGACTAGCGGGAGAGGAAGCCTACGAGCAGTACTTC. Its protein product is CASRARLAGEEAYEQYF.

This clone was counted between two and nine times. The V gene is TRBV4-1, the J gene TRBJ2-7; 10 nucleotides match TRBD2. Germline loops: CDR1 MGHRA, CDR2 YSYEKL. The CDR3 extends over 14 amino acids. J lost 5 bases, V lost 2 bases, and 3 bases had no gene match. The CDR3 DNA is TGCGCCAGCAGCCAACTAGCGGGAGTCAACGAGCAGTACTTC. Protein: CASSQLAGVNEQYF.

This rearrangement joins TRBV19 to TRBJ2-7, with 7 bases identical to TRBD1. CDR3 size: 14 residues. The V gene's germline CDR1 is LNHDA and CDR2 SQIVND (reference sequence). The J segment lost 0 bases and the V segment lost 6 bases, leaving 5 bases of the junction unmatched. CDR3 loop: CASREDRDSYEQYF. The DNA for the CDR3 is TGTGCCAGTAGAGAAGACAGGGACTCCTACGAGCAGTACTTC.

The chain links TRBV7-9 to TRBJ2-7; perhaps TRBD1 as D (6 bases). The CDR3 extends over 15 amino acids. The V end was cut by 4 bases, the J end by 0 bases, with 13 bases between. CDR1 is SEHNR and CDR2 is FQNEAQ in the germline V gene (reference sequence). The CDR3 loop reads CASSWTAASSYEQYF. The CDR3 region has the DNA TGTGCCAGCAGCTGGACAGCTGCGAGCTCCTACGAGCAGTACTTC.

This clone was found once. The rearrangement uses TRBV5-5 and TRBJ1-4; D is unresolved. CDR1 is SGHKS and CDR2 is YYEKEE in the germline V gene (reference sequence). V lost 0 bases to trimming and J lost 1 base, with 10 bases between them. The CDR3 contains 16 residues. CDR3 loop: CASSLALSVTNEKLFF. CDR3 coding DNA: TGTGCCAGCAGCTTGGCCCTCTCGGTAACTAATGAAAAACTGTTTTTT.

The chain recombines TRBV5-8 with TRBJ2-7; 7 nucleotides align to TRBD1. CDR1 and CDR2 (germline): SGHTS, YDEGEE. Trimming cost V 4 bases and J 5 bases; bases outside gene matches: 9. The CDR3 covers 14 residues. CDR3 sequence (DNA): TGTGCCAGCAGCCCCTGGACAGGTCTACACGAGCAGTACTTC. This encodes CASSPWTGLHEQYF. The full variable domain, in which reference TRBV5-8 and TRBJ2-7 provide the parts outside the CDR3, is EAGVTQSPTHLIKTRGQQATLRCSPISGHTSVYWYQQALGLGLQFLLWYDEGEERNRGNFPPRFSGRQFPNYSSELNVNALELEDSALYLCASSPWTGLHEQYFGPGTRLTVT.

Here the CDR3 reads CASSQPPGGLFF. DNA of the CDR3: TGTGCCAGCAGCCAACCTCCCGGTGGACTGTTTTTT. The chain has TRBV16 and TRBJ1-4, with D unclear. V dropped 2 bases and J dropped 13 bases, with 11 bases sitting between them. The CDR3 extends over 12 amino acids. The germline CDR1 and CDR2 sequences are KGHSY and FQNENV.

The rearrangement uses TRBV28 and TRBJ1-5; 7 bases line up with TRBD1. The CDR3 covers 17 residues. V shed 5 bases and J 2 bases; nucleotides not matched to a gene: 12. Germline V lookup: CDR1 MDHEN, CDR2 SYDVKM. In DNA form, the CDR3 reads TGTGCCAGCAGTCATCAGCCTTCCGGGACAGGCAATCAGCCCCAGCATTTT. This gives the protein CASSHQPSGTGNQPQHF.

Written as DNA, the CDR3 is TGTGCCAGCAGCTTAAGTGGCGGGGTAACTGAAGCTTTCTTT. Amino acid sequence: CASSLSGGVTEAFF. V usage is TRBV7-3 and J usage is TRBJ1-1; D ambiguous. Trimming took 1 base from V and 5 from J, leaving 11 bases between them. The CDR3 sequence is 14 residues long. Germline V gives CDR1 SGHTA, CDR2 FQGTGA.

The CDR3 sequence is CASSFPSSLLSSYNEQFF. In DNA, the CDR3 is TGTGCCAGCAGCTTCCCTTCATCTCTTCTTAGCTCCTACAATGAGCAGTTCTTC. V and J are TRBV5-6 and TRBJ2-1; D gene uncertain. From germline, CDR1 is SGHDT and CDR2 YYEEEE. The CDR3 runs 18 residues. With 2 bases removed from V and 0 bases from J, the gap between germline ends came to 18 bases.